Listed here are 13 T cell receptor beta chains from one sample, sequenced in a study of metastatic and nonmetastatic thyroid tumors. TCRdb re-processed the PCR reads through MiXCR. The repertoire holds about 40,000 clones, with roughly an eighth as singletons. Treatment of any kind had been given to no patient before thyroid surgery. Sequencing was carried out using blood. These receptors were obtained from a female donor with papillary thyroid cancer or a benign thyroid nodule (not recorded which). Some clones in this sample may be carry-over from other donors' samples.

This clone has ten or more counts. V is TRBV28 and J is TRBJ2-7, with D unclear. CDR1 MDHEN and CDR2 SYDVKM come from the germline V gene. The V gene lost 1 base and the J gene lost 7 bases, with 11 bases spanning the gap. The length of the CDR3 is 13 residues. CDR3 nucleotides: TGTGCCAGCAGTTTATACGGGTTGGGGGAGCAGTACTTC. Amino acid sequence: CASSLYGLGEQYF.

At least ten counts were recorded for this clone. A much bigger clone sits one base away, suggesting this may be a read error. V gene TRBV6-1 combines with J gene TRBJ2-7; 7 positions agree with TRBD2. CDR3 length equals 13 residues. CDR1 is MNHNS and CDR2 is SASEGT in the germline V gene. CDR3 in amino acids: CASNPSGGYGQYF. The CDR3 coding sequence is TGTGCCAGCAACCCTAGCGGAGGGTACGGGCAGTACTTC.

This clone was seen ten or more times. The chain joins TRBV20-1 to TRBJ2-5; 13 nucleotides agree with TRBD2. CDR1 is DFQATT and CDR2 is SNEGSKA in the germline V gene (reference sequence). With V trimmed by 6 bases and J by 5 bases, 6 bases remained unmatched. The CDR3 is 14 residues long. The CDR3 DNA reads as TGCAGTGCACGACTAGCGGGAGGTGGGGAGACCCAGTACTTC. Residues: CSARLAGGGETQYF.

The V call is TRBV28, the J call TRBJ2-5; unclear D gene. The germline V gene has CDR1 MDHEN and CDR2 SYDVKM. V lost 8 bases and J 1 base, leaving 14 bases between the germline ends. The CDR3 is 14 amino acids. The CDR3 sequence is CASRGRGLQETQYF. As DNA, the CDR3 is TGTGCCAGCCGTGGGCGAGGCCTCCAAGAGACCCAGTACTTC.

This clone showed up many times. This chain connects TRBV11-1 to TRBJ2-1; 8 nucleotides match TRBD2. Germline V gene data show CDR1 as SGHAT and CDR2 as FQDESV (reference sequence). The CDR3 is 17 amino acids. J gave up 3 bases and V 1 base, and 8 bases lay outside the gene matches. The CDR3 DNA follows: TGTGCCAGCAGCTTAGTTCAAGCGGGAGCTTTCTACAATGAGCAGTTCTTC. Translating it yields CASSLVQAGAFYNEQFF.

Details on this clone: One base away lies a much larger clone, so this may be a sequencing read error. Likely a read error: the CDR3 ends without its conserved phenylalanine or tryptophan. CDR3 loop: CASSVVSGGGYEQFL. CDR3 bases: TGTGCCAGCAGCGTAGTTTCAGGGGGTGGGTATGAGCAGTTCCTC. The chain links TRBV9 to TRBJ2-1, with 7 bases aligning to TRBD1. Germline trimming cut 0 bases from V and 8 bases from J; bases unmatched to any gene: 8. The CDR3 is 15 amino acids. Germline V gene sequence: CDR1 SGDLS, CDR2 YYNGEE.

Many counts were recorded for this clone. CDR3 in amino acids: CASSLGTNNQPQHF. In DNA, the CDR3 is TGCGCCAGCAGCTTAGGGACCAACAATCAGCCCCAGCATTTT. The chain couples TRBV5-1 to TRBJ1-5, with D perhaps TRBD1 (5 bases). Germline lookup yields CDR1 SGHRS and CDR2 YFSETQ. Between the trimmed V and J ends, which lost 2 bases and 3 bases, there was a span of 9 bases. This CDR3 is built from 14 residues. The variable domain in full, with the rest retrieved from reference TRBV5-1 and TRBJ1-5, is KAGVTQTPRYLIKTRGQQVTLSCSPISGHRSVSWYQQTPGQGLQFLFEYFSETQRNKGNFPGRFSGRQFSNSRSEMNVSTLELGDSALYLCASSLGTNNQPQHFGDGTRLSIL.

Many counts were recorded for this clone. V and J are TRBV5-5 and TRBJ1-4, with D hard to call. With 2 bases removed from V and 8 bases from J, the gap between germline ends came to 16 bases. The germline V gene encodes CDR1 SGHKS and CDR2 YYEKEE (reference sequence). CDR3 size: 15 residues. CDR3 sequence: CASSLPDEGAEKLFF. CDR3 sequence (DNA): TGTGCCAGCAGCTTACCGGACGAGGGCGCCGAAAAACTGTTTTTT.

This clone was recorded at least ten times. V usage is TRBV11-2 and J usage is TRBJ1-1, with D maybe TRBD1 (5 bases). The germline V gene has CDR1 SGHAT and CDR2 FQNNGV. CDR3 length: 13 residues. Trimming stripped 5 bases from V and 10 bases from J, with 17 bases between. CDR3 loop: CASSQITGLGAFF. In nucleotides, the CDR3 is TGTGCCAGCAGCCAAATTACAGGCCTTGGAGCTTTCTTT. Full variable domain (outside the CDR3, taken from reference TRBV11-2 and TRBJ1-1): EAGVAQSPRYKIIEKRQSVAFWCNPISGHATLYWYQQILGQGPKLLIQFQNNGVVDDSQLPKDRFSAERLKGVDSTLKIQPAKLEDSAVYLCASSQITGLGAFFGQGTRLTVV.

This clone was recorded many times. The V gene is TRBV18, the J gene TRBJ2-5; no clear D. The CDR3 contains 11 residues. The germline CDR1 and CDR2 sequences are KGHSH and LQKENI. The ends were cut back, 4 bases at V and 5 bases at J, with 5 bases in the middle. CDR3 amino acids: CASSHGETQYF. CDR3 DNA: TGTGCCAGCTCACATGGGGAGACCCAGTACTTC.

This clone was seen many times. The chain has TRBV27 and TRBJ2-7, with 8 bases lining up with TRBD2. CDR3 length equals 12 residues. The V gene end was trimmed by 9 bases and the J gene end by 4 bases; junction bases not matched to a gene: 5. Germline CDR1 MNHEY, CDR2 SMNVEV (reference sequence). The CDR3: CARREGKYEQYF. CDR3 nucleotides: TGTGCCAGACGGGAGGGGAAATACGAGCAGTACTTC.

This clone was observed at least ten times. The chain links TRBV28 to TRBJ1-4; 7 nucleotides agree with TRBD1. The junction had 1 base not matched to a gene; V was cut back by 10 bases and J by 5 bases. This CDR3 contains 11 residues. Germline loops: CDR1 MDHEN, CDR2 SYDVKM. CDR3: CATRGNEKLFF. CDR3 DNA sequence: TGTGCCACCAGGGGGAATGAAAAACTGTTTTTT.

This clone has a count of ten or more. The gene calls are TRBV12-3 or TRBV12-4 and TRBJ2-5; no clear D. This CDR3 comprises 20 residues. Trimming stripped 4 bases from V and 2 bases from J, with 29 bases between. The CDR3 sequence: CASSSRTPTPRTPAQETQYF. CDR3 bases: TGTGCCAGCAGTTCCCGGACCCCGACCCCCCGAACCCCAGCTCAAGAGACCCAGTACTTC.